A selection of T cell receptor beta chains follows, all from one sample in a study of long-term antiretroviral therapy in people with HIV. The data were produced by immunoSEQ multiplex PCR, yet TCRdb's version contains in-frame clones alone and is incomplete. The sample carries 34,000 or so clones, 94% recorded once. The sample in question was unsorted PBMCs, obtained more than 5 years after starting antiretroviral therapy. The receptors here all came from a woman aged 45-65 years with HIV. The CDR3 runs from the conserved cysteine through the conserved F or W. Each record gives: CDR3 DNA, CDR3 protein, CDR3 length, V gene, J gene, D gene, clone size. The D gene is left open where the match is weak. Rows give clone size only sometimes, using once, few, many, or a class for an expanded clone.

CDR3nt: TGTGCCAGCAGCTTTCGACAGGGGGGTGGAAACATTCAGTACTTC; CDR3aa: CASSFRQGGGNIQYF; len: 15; v_gene: TRBV5-4; j_gene: TRBJ2-4; d_gene: TRBD1; abundance: NA
CDR3nt: TGTGCCAGCAGCTTAGGTCCTCGACCCCTCCACTTT; CDR3aa: CASSLGPRPLHF; len: 12; v_gene: TRBV7-9; j_gene: TRBJ1-6; d_gene: NA; abundance: NA
CDR3nt: TGCGCCAGCAGCCAAGAAGGAGGGACAGTCTATGGCTACACCTTC; CDR3aa: CASSQEGGTVYGYTF; len: 15; v_gene: TRBV4-3; j_gene: TRBJ1-2; d_gene: TRBD1; abundance: NA
CDR3nt: TGTGCCAGCACCTGGACGGCGGGCGAGCAGTACTTC; CDR3aa: CASTWTAGEQYF; len: 12; v_gene: TRBV6-1; j_gene: TRBJ2-7; d_gene: NA; abundance: NA
CDR3nt: TGCGCCAGCAGCCAGGTACAGGGGGGCTACGAGCAGTACTTC; CDR3aa: CASSQVQGGYEQYF; len: 14; v_gene: TRBV4-1; j_gene: TRBJ2-7; d_gene: TRBD1; abundance: NA
CDR3nt: TGTGCCAGCAGCTACGGACTAGCGGGGGGATCCTACGAGCAGTACTTC; CDR3aa: CASSYGLAGGSYEQYF; len: 16; v_gene: TRBV13; j_gene: TRBJ2-7; d_gene: TRBD2; abundance: NA
CDR3nt: TGTGCCAGCAGCCCACATACACCGAACTATGGCTACACCTTC; CDR3aa: CASSPHTPNYGYTF; len: 14; v_gene: TRBV7-9; j_gene: TRBJ1-2; d_gene: NA; abundance: few
CDR3nt: TGCGCCAGCAGCCTAGGGGACACCTTAAATGAAAAACTGTTTTTT; CDR3aa: CASSLGDTLNEKLFF; len: 15; v_gene: TRBV5-1; j_gene: TRBJ1-4; d_gene: NA; abundance: NA
CDR3nt: TGTGCCAGCAGCTTGGGGTTAACTGAAGCTTTCTTT; CDR3aa: CASSLGLTEAFF; len: 12; v_gene: TRBV7-9; j_gene: TRBJ1-1; d_gene: NA; abundance: few
CDR3nt: TGTGCCAGCAGCTCTTACAGGGGCTATGGCTACACCTTC; CDR3aa: CASSSYRGYGYTF; len: 13; v_gene: TRBV6-5; j_gene: TRBJ1-2; d_gene: TRBD1; abundance: NA
CDR3nt: TGTGCCAGCAGCGCGGGGTGGGGACTGGACAATGAGCAGTTCTTC; CDR3aa: CASSAGWGLDNEQFF; len: 15; v_gene: TRBV5-6; j_gene: TRBJ2-1; d_gene: NA; abundance: NA
CDR3nt: TGTGCCAGCAGTTCCCACAGTACCTCCTACGAGCAGTACTTC; CDR3aa: CASSSHSTSYEQYF; len: 14; v_gene: TRBV6-6; j_gene: TRBJ2-7; d_gene: NA; abundance: NA
CDR3nt: TGTGCCAGCAGCAACGTACAGGGAAACGAGACCCAGTACTTC; CDR3aa: CASSNVQGNETQYF; len: 14; v_gene: TRBV21-1; j_gene: TRBJ2-5; d_gene: NA; abundance: NA
CDR3nt: TGCGCCAGCAGCTCGACAGGGAGCTCTGGAAACACCATATATTTT; CDR3aa: CASSSTGSSGNTIYF; len: 15; v_gene: TRBV5-1; j_gene: TRBJ1-3; d_gene: TRBD1; abundance: NA
CDR3nt: TGTGCCAGCAGCGTAGATGTGGGGAACACTGAAGCTTTCTTT; CDR3aa: CASSVDVGNTEAFF; len: 14; v_gene: TRBV9; j_gene: TRBJ1-1; d_gene: NA; abundance: once
CDR3nt: TGTGCCAGCAGACACGATGCAACTAATGAAAAACTGTTTTTT; CDR3aa: CASRHDATNEKLFF; len: 14; v_gene: TRBV11-1; j_gene: TRBJ1-4; d_gene: NA; abundance: NA
CDR3nt: TGTGCCTGGAGTACCGGGACAGGGGGCGGTTTTGAAGCTTTCTTT; CDR3aa: CAWSTGTGGGFEAFF; len: 15; v_gene: TRBV30; j_gene: TRBJ1-1; d_gene: TRBD1; abundance: few
CDR3nt: TGTGCCAGCAGCGTAGGCCGGGACAGGGGTAACACAGATACGCAGTATTTT; CDR3aa: CASSVGRDRGNTDTQYF; len: 17; v_gene: TRBV9; j_gene: TRBJ2-3; d_gene: TRBD1; abundance: NA
CDR3nt: TGTGCTAGTGGTTTGGACAACAATGGCTACACCTTC; CDR3aa: CASGLDNNGYTF; len: 12; v_gene: TRBV12-5; j_gene: TRBJ1-2; d_gene: NA; abundance: NA
CDR3nt: TGTGCCAGCAGTCCCTTGGACAGGGCCCTAGAGACCCAGTACTTC; CDR3aa: CASSPLDRALETQYF; len: 15; v_gene: TRBV5-6; j_gene: TRBJ2-5; d_gene: TRBD1; abundance: once
CDR3nt: TGTGCCAGCACCTTAACCGGCAGGGACACTGAAGCTTTCTTT; CDR3aa: CASTLTGRDTEAFF; len: 14; v_gene: TRBV7-9; j_gene: TRBJ1-1; d_gene: NA; abundance: NA
CDR3nt: TGCGCCAGCAGCTTGGTTCCGGACAGGGCGGCTGAAGCTTTCTTT; CDR3aa: CASSLVPDRAAEAFF; len: 15; v_gene: TRBV5-1; j_gene: TRBJ1-1; d_gene: TRBD1; abundance: NA
CDR3nt: TGTGCCATCAGCACAGGGGAGGGGGTTAATGAAAAACTGTTTTTT; CDR3aa: CAISTGEGVNEKLFF; len: 15; v_gene: TRBV10-3; j_gene: TRBJ1-4; d_gene: TRBD1; abundance: NA
CDR3nt: TGTGCCAGCAGTGTTGGGGCTAACTATGGCTACACCTTC; CDR3aa: CASSVGANYGYTF; len: 13; v_gene: TRBV6-5; j_gene: TRBJ1-2; d_gene: NA; abundance: NA
CDR3nt: TGTGCCAGTAGTTCCCAGGGGTCCCTCATGACAGATACGCAGTATTTT; CDR3aa: CASSSQGSLMTDTQYF; len: 16; v_gene: TRBV19; j_gene: TRBJ2-3; d_gene: NA; abundance: NA
CDR3nt: TGTGCCAGCTCACCATTCGGACAGGGGGGCGGCACTGAAGCTTTCTTT; CDR3aa: CASSPFGQGGGTEAFF; len: 16; v_gene: TRBV18; j_gene: TRBJ1-1; d_gene: TRBD1; abundance: NA
CDR3nt: TGCGCCAGCAGCTTGTCGGGGCTGGGACACCGATTCGGGGATGGCTACACCTTC; CDR3aa: CASSLSGLGHRFGDGYTF; len: 18; v_gene: TRBV5-1; j_gene: TRBJ1-2; d_gene: NA; abundance: NA
CDR3nt: TGCGCCAGCAGCGGGGGACAGGGACTTTCCACCTACGAGCAGTACTTC; CDR3aa: CASSGGQGLSTYEQYF; len: 16; v_gene: TRBV5-1; j_gene: TRBJ2-7; d_gene: TRBD1; abundance: NA
CDR3nt: TGTGCCAGCAGTTTACGTAGCGGGGCCTACAATGAGCAGTTCTTC; CDR3aa: CASSLRSGAYNEQFF; len: 15; v_gene: TRBV27; j_gene: TRBJ2-1; d_gene: TRBD2; abundance: NA
CDR3nt: TGTGCCAGCAGCTTACTTGGGTCCGGACAGGGCTATGGCATCGGCTACACCTTC; CDR3aa: CASSLLGSGQGYGIGYTF; len: 18; v_gene: TRBV7-3; j_gene: TRBJ1-2; d_gene: TRBD1; abundance: once
CDR3nt: TGCGCCAGCAGCTTGGAACTTGATCAGCCCCAGCATTTT; CDR3aa: CASSLELDQPQHF; len: 13; v_gene: TRBV5-1; j_gene: TRBJ1-5; d_gene: NA; abundance: NA
CDR3nt: TGTGCCAGCCTTAAATTGGGCGGGGGAGCCGGTACGCAGTATTTT; CDR3aa: CASLKLGGGAGTQYF; len: 15; v_gene: TRBV5-4; j_gene: TRBJ2-3; d_gene: TRBD2; abundance: NA
CDR3nt: TGTGCCAGTGGGGGGAGGGGCACAGATACGCAGTATTTT; CDR3aa: CASGGRGTDTQYF; len: 13; v_gene: TRBV19; j_gene: TRBJ2-3; d_gene: TRBD2; abundance: NA